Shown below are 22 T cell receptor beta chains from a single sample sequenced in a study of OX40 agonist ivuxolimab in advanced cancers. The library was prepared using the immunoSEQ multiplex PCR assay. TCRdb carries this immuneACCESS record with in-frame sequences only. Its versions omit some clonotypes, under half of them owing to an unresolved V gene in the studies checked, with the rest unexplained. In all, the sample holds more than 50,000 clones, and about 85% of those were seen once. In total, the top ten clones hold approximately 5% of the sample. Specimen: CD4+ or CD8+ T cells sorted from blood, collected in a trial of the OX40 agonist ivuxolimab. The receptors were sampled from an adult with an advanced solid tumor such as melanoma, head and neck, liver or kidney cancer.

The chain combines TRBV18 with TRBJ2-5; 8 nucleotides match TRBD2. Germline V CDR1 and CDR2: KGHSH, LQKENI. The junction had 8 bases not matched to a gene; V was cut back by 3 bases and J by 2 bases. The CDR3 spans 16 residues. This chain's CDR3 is CASSPTSGRRQETQYF. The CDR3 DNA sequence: TGTGCCAGCTCACCGACGAGCGGGAGAAGGCAAGAGACCCAGTACTTC.

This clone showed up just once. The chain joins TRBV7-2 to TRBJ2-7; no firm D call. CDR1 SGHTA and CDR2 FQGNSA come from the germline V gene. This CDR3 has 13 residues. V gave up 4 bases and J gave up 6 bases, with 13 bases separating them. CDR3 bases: TGTGCCAGCAGCTCGGGCCTTAGACTCGAGCAGTACTTC. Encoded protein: CASSSGLRLEQYF.

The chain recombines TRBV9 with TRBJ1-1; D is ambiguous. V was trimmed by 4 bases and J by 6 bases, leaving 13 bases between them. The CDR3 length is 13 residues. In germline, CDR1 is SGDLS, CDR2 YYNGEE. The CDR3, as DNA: TGTGCCAGCAGCCCGGGGATAGCCGCTGAAGCTTTCTTT. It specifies CASSPGIAAEAFF.

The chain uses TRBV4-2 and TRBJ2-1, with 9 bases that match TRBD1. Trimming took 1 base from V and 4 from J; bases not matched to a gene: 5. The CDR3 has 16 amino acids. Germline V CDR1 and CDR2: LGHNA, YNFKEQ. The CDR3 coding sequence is TGTGCCAGCAGCCAAGGGGCTGGACAGGGGTACAATGAGCAGTTCTTC. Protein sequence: CASSQGAGQGYNEQFF.

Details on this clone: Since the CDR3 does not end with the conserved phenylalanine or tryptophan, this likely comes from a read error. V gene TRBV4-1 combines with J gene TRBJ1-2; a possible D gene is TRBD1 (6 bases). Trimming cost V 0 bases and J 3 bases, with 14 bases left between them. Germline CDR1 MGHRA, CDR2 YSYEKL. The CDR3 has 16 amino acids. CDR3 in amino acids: CASSQEWTVGDYGYTL. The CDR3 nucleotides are TGCGCCAGCAGCCAAGAGTGGACAGTTGGGGACTATGGCTACACCCTC.

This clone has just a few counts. Written as DNA, the CDR3 is TGCGCCAGCAGCCAAGATCTAAGTAGCGGGTACACAGATACGCAGTATTTT. It is translated as CASSQDLSSGYTDTQYF. The chain employs TRBV4-3 and TRBJ2-3, with 7 bases matching TRBD2. The CDR3 is 17 residues long. J was trimmed by 2 bases and V by 0 bases; bases with no gene match: 8. The V gene's germline CDR1 is LGHNA and CDR2 YSLEER.

CDR3 DNA sequence: TGCGCCAGCAGCCCCTTACACCTAGATACGCAGTATTTT. Its protein is CASSPLHLDTQYF. The V and J genes are TRBV4-1 and TRBJ2-3; no clear D gene. V gave up 4 bases and J gave up 5 bases, with 10 bases separating them. Germline V gene lookup returns CDR1 MGHRA and CDR2 YSYEKL. This CDR3 comprises 13 residues.

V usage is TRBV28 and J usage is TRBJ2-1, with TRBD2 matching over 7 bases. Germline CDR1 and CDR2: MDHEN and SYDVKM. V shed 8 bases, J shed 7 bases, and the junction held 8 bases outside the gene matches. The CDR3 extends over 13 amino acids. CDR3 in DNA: TGTGCCAGCTTACGCGGGGGAGGAAATGAGCAGTTCTTC. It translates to CASLRGGGNEQFF.

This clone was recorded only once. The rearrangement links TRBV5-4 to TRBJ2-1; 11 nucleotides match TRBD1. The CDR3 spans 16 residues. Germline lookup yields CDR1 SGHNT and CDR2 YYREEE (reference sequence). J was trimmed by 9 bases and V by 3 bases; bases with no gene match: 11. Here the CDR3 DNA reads TGTGCCAGCAGCTGGGGACAGGGGGGCGAAGGGGGTGAGCAGTTCTTC. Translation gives CASSWGQGGEGGEQFF.

CDR3 DNA: TGTGCCAGTAGTATATCCCGGCGGGGCTATGAGCAGTTCTTC. It codes for CASSISRRGYEQFF. V is TRBV19 and J is TRBJ2-1; perhaps TRBD2 as D (6 bases). CDR1 and CDR2 from the germline V gene are LNHDA and SQIVND (reference sequence). V lost 2 bases to trimming and J lost 8 bases, with 13 bases between them. The CDR3 spans 14 residues. Full variable domain (remainder filled in from reference TRBV19 and TRBJ2-1): DGGITQSPKYLFRKEGQNVTLSCEQNLNHDAMYWYRQDPGQGLRLIYYSQIVNDFQKGDIAEGYSVSREKKESFPLTVTSAQKNPTAFYLCASSISRRGYEQFFGPGTRLTVL.

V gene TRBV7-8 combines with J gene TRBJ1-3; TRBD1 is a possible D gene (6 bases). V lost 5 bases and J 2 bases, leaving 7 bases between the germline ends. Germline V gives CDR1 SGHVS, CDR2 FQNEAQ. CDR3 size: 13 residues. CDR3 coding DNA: TGTGCCAGCAGCACAGGGACTGGAAACACCATATATTTT. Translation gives CASSTGTGNTIYF.

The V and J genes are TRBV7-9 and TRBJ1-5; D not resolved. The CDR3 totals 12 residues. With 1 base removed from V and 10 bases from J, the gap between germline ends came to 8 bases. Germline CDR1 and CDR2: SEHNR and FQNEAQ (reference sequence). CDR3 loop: CASSLGAHPQHF. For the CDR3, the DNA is TGTGCCAGCAGCTTAGGGGCGCACCCCCAGCATTTT.

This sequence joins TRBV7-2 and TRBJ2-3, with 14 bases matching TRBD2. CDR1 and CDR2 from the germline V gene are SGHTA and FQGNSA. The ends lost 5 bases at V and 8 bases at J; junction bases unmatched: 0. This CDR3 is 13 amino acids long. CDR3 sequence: CASSGLAGGTQYF. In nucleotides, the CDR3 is TGTGCCAGCAGCGGACTAGCGGGAGGTACGCAGTATTTT.

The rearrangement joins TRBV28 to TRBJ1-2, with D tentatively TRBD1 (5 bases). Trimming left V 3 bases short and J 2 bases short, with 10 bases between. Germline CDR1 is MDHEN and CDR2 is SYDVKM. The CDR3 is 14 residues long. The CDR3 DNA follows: TGTGCCAGCAGTTTTCCAGGGAACAACTATGGCTACACCTTC. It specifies CASSFPGNNYGYTF.

The CDR3 bases are TGTGCCAGCAGCGTGTCAGGCGGGGAGCTGTTTTTT. Encoded protein: CASSVSGGELFF. V usage is TRBV9 and J usage is TRBJ2-2; D not certain. Germline V lookup: CDR1 SGDLS, CDR2 YYNGEE. This CDR3 is built from 12 residues. V lost 2 bases, J lost 7 bases, and 6 bases lay in between.

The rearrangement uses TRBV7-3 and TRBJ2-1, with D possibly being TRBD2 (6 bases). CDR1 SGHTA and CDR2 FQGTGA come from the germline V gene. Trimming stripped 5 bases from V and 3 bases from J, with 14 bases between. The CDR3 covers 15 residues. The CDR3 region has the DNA TGTGCCAGCAGCCCTGCCGGGGGAAGCTACAATGAGCAGTTCTTC. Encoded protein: CASSPAGGSYNEQFF.

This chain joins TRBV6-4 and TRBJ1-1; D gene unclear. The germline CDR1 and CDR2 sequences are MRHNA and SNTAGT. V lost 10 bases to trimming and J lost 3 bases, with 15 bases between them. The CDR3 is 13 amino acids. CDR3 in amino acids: CATPRSWDTEAFF. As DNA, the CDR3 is TGTGCCACGCCCAGAAGCTGGGACACTGAAGCTTTCTTT.

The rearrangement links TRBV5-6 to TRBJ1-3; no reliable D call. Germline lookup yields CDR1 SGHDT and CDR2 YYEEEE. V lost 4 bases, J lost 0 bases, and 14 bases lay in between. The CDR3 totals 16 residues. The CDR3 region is CASSVGWGGSGNTIYF. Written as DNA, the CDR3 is TGTGCCAGCAGCGTTGGCTGGGGAGGCTCTGGAAACACCATATATTTT.

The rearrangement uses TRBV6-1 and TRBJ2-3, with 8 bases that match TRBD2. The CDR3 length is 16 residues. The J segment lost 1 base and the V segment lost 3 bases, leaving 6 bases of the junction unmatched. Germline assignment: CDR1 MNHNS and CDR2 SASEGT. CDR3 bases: TGTGCCAGCAGTGAGGGAGCGGGACTAGGCACAGATACGCAGTATTTT. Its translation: CASSEGAGLGTDTQYF.

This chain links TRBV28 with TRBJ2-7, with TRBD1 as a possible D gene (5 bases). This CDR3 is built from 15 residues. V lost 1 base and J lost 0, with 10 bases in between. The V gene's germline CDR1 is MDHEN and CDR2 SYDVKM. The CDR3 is CASSLYQGFSYEQYF. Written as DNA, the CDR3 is TGTGCCAGCAGTTTATATCAGGGATTCTCCTACGAGCAGTACTTC.

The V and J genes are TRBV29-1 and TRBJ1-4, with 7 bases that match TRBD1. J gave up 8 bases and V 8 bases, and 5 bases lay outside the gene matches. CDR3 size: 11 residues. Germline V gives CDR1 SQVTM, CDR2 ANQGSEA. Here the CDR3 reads CSHRGREKLFF. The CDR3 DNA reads TGCAGCCACAGGGGTAGGGAAAAACTGTTTTTT.

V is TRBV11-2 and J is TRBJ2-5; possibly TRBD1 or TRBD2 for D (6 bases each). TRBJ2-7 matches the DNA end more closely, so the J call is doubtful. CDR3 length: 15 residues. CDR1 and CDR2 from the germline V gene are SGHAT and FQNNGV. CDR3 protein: CASSLDLRDTYEQYF. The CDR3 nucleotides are TGTGCCAGCAGCTTAGACTTGCGGGACACCTACGAGCAGTACTTC.